Listed below are T cell receptor beta chains from one sample, sequenced in a study of blood T cell repertoires in COVID-19. Profiled with immunoSEQ multiplex PCR; TCRdb holds only in-frame clones, not every one. This sample carries some 250,000 clones, about four fifths of them seen once, and the ten largest clones take 7.5%. Sample: peripheral blood. The source is a woman older than 75 with COVID-19, enrolled during active disease. Each CDR3 is given with its conserved first and last residue. D genes are given only for firm matches. A clone size is listed for some rows: how often the clone was seen (once, few, many), or a class if it is expanded.

V gene	J gene	clone size	D gene	CDR3 DNA	CDR3 protein
TRBV18	TRBJ2-5	NA	NA	TGTGCCAGCTCACCATGGCCGGGAGTAGAGACCCAGTACTTC	CASSPWPGVETQYF
TRBV19	TRBJ1-2	NA	NA	TGTGCCAGTAGAATGGACACCGCTTGGAAAAAGAGCCTTAACTATGGCTACACCTTC	CASRMDTAWKKSLNYGYTF
TRBV7-8	TRBJ1-2	NA	TRBD1	TGTGCCAGCAGCTTAGGGTCCCAGGGGGCTGGTGGCTACACCTTC	CASSLGSQGAGGYTF
TRBV19	TRBJ1-1	NA	TRBD1	TGTGCCAGTAGTATCCGGCCCCCGGGACAGATGAACACTGAAGCTTTCTTT	CASSIRPPGQMNTEAFF
TRBV12-3/TRBV12-4	TRBJ1-1	NA	TRBD1	TGTGCCAGCGTCTGGGGACAGGGTCCTGAAGCTTTCTTT	CASVWGQGPEAFF
TRBV11-2	TRBJ2-1	NA	NA	TGTGCCAGCAGCTTACTACTAAGCTCCTACAATGAGCAGTTCTTC	CASSLLLSSYNEQFF
TRBV19	TRBJ2-2	NA	NA	TGTGCCAGTAGTAAGGGGGGGGACACCGGGGAGCTGTTTTTT	CASSKGGDTGELFF
TRBV19	TRBJ2-1	NA	TRBD2	TGTGCCAGTAGTATTGGTCTAGCGGGAGGGCCTTGGTACAATGAGCAGTTCTTC	CASSIGLAGGPWYNEQFF
TRBV5-4	TRBJ2-7	NA	TRBD1	TGTGCCAGCAGCTTGTCGAACAGGGGTTCCTACGAGCAGTACTTC	CASSLSNRGSYEQYF
TRBV7-8	TRBJ2-3	few	TRBD1	TGTGCCAGCAGCGGACAGGGGATCACAGATACGCAGTATTTT	CASSGQGITDTQYF
TRBV24-1	TRBJ2-5	once	TRBD2	TGTGCCACCAGTAGCTGGCCGGGGAGGGGAGGAGAAGAGACCCAGTACTTC	CATSSWPGRGGEETQYF
TRBV18	TRBJ2-3	NA	TRBD2	TGTGCCAGCTCACCGGCGACTAGCGGTGATACGCAGTATTTT	CASSPATSGDTQYF
TRBV5-1	TRBJ2-2	NA	TRBD2	TGCGCCAGCAGCTTGGTCTTGGCGGGAGGTCCTAACACCGGGGAGCTGTTTTTT	CASSLVLAGGPNTGELFF
TRBV3-1/TRBV3-2	TRBJ2-5	NA	NA	TGTGCCAGCAGCGTTGGGGGCCGGCAAGAGACCCAGTACTTC	CASSVGGRQETQYF
TRBV10-3	TRBJ1-1	NA	NA	TGTGCCATCAGTGAGTCGATAGGGGGGAACACTGAAGCTTTCTTT	CAISESIGGNTEAFF
TRBV28	TRBJ2-4	once	NA	TGTGCCAGCAGTTTTAACTCGGGCCAGGGCATTCAGTACTTC	CASSFNSGQGIQYF
TRBV2	TRBJ1-1	NA	NA	TGTGCCAGCAGTGTTAACAGGCCAGAAGCTTTCTTT	CASSVNRPEAFF
TRBV20-1	TRBJ1-5	NA	NA	TGCAGTGCCGGGGGAGATCAGCCCCAGCATTTT	CSAGGDQPQHF
TRBV6-2/TRBV6-3	TRBJ1-5	NA	TRBD1	TGTGCCAGCAGTCGACAGGGGGACAATCAGCCCCAGCATTTT	CASSRQGDNQPQHF
TRBV7-3	TRBJ2-3	NA	TRBD2	TGTGCCAGCAGCTTAAAGCGGGAAGGGACAGATACGCAGTATTTT	CASSLKREGTDTQYF
TRBV6-6	TRBJ2-2	NA	NA	TGTGCCAGCAGTTTGGACGGGGGCACCGGGGAGCTGTTTTTT	CASSLDGGTGELFF
TRBV3-1/TRBV3-2	TRBJ2-7	few	TRBD2	TGTGCCAGCAGCCCATACTCTAGCGGATACGAGCAGTACTTC	CASSPYSSGYEQYF
TRBV19	TRBJ2-3	NA	TRBD2	TGTGCCAGTAGTCCGTCATCTAGCGGGAGGGCGAGAGATACGCAGTATTTT	CASSPSSSGRARDTQYF
TRBV18	TRBJ2-1	NA	TRBD2	TGTGCCAGCTCTCACGCGACTGGACTAGCGGGTAAGAATGAGCAGTTCTTC	CASSHATGLAGKNEQFF
TRBV5-1	TRBJ2-5	NA	TRBD2	TGCGCCAGCAGCTTGGAAGCGGGAGCAGAGACCCAGTACTTC	CASSLEAGAETQYF
TRBV7-9	TRBJ1-5	NA	NA	TGTGCCAGCAGCTTAGGGACAGCCCTTCTTCAGCCCCAGCATTTT	CASSLGTALLQPQHF
TRBV7-2	TRBJ1-5	NA	NA	TGTGCCAGCAGCTTTCGGGGGATTCAGCCCCAGCATTTT	CASSFRGIQPQHF
TRBV7-6	TRBJ2-2	few	NA	TGTGCCAGCAGCTTTGCGGGGGCGGACACCGGGGAGCTGTTTTTT	CASSFAGADTGELFF
TRBV10-3	TRBJ2-7	NA	TRBD1	TGTGCCATCAGTCTGGAACAGGGGGTTGAGCAGTACTTC	CAISLEQGVEQYF
TRBV7-8	TRBJ2-1	NA	TRBD2	TGTGCCAGCAGCTTCCGCGGGACTAGCGGGACCAGTGAGCAGTTCTTC	CASSFRGTSGTSEQFF
TRBV21-1	TRBJ2-3	few	NA	TGTGCCAGCCCACGGACAGGTTGGTGTGGCACAGATACGCAGTATTTT	CASPRTGWCGTDTQYF